The clone carrying this T cell receptor (beta chain) turned up a few times. These data belong to a study of T-cell reconstitution after alpha-beta-depleted transplantation in children. The length of the CDR3 is 13 residues. Germline V gene sequence: CDR1 ENHRY, CDR2 SYGVKD. The ends were cut back, 11 bases at V and 1 base at J, with 12 bases in the middle. Unique molecular identifiers were incorporated into the prepared TCRbeta library. TCRdb called the PCR reads again in MiXCR, with one record for every CDR3 protein. Found here are fewer than 700,000 distinct CDR3 sequences, 10% to 15% of them singletons; the top ten hold about 2.2%.

The V call is TRBV10-3, the J call TRBJ2-1; D gene ambiguous. This sequence originates from a male patient younger than 18 who had a stem cell transplant for acute myeloid leukemia, so the T cells may come from the graft donor. The source was PBMCs, mostly from graft donor cells, collected 360 days after TCRalphabeta/CD19-depleted stem cell transplant. CDR3 sequence: CAVLILSYNEQFF. As DNA, the CDR3 is TGTGCCGTCCTAATCCTTTCCTACAATGAGCAGTTCTTC.